The source of this T cell receptor beta chain is a study of blood T cells in healthy people across ages. General study findings and limits: Donors of long life had a larger count of naive CD4+ cells and greater diversity than aged donors.

The trim removed 6 bases at V and 9 bases at J, leaving 10 bases unmatched. This CDR3 has 13 residues. Germline CDR1 SGHDT, CDR2 YYEEEE. Combining a sample-barcoded 5' primer with a J-beta primer mix, a second PCR ran for roughly 7 to 11 cycles. TCRdb re-called the 5' RACE reads through MiXCR, storing one row per CDR3 protein. The data hold roughly 700,000 distinct CDR3 sequences, with approximately 30% observed a single time. At least ten counts were recorded for this clonotype. The antigen is not known. This chain connects TRBV5-6 to TRBJ2-5; 8 nucleotides match TRBD1. What was sequenced was blood. The receptor was isolated from an elderly woman in good health. CDR3 sequence reads: CASTRTGPSAQYF. CDR3 nucleotides: TGTGCCAGCACCCGGACAGGGCCGTCTGCCCAGTACTTC. Filled out from reference TRBV5-6 and TRBJ2-5, the complete variable domain reads DAGVTQSPTHLIKTRGQQVTLRCSPKSGHDTVSWYQQALGQGPQFIFQYYEEEERQRGNFPDRFSGHQFPNYSSELNVNALLLGDSALYLCASTRTGPSAQYFGPGTRLLVL.